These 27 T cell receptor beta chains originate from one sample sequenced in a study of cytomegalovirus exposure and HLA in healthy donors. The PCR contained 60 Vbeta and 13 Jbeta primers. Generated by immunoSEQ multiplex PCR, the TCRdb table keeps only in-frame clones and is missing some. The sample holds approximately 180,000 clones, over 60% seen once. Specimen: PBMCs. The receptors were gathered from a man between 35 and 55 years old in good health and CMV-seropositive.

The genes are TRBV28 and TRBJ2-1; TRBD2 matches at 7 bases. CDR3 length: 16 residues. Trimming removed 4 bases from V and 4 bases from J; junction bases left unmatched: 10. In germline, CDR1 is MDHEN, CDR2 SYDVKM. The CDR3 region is CASSSPASGAYNEQFF. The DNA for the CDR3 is TGTGCCAGCAGTTCCCCAGCTAGCGGAGCTTACAATGAGCAGTTCTTC. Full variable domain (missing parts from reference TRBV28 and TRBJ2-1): DVKVTQSSRYLVKRTGEKVFLECVQDMDHENMFWYRQDPGLGLRLIYFSYDVKMKEKGDIPEGYSVSREKKERFSLILESASTNQTSMYLCASSSPASGAYNEQFFGPGTRLTVL.

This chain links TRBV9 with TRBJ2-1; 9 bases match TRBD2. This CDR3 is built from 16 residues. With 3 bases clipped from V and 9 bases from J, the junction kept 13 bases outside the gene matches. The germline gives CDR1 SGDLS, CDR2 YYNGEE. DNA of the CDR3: TGTGCCAGCAGCGGCCTATGGGTAGCGGGAGTTGCTGAGCAGTTCTTC. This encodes CASSGLWVAGVAEQFF.

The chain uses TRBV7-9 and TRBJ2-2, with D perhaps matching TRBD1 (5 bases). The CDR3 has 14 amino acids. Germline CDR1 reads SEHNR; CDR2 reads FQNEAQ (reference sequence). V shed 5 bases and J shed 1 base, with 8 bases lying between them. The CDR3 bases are TGTGCCAGCAGCCTGCAGGGGAACACCGGGGAGCTGTTTTTT. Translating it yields CASSLQGNTGELFF.

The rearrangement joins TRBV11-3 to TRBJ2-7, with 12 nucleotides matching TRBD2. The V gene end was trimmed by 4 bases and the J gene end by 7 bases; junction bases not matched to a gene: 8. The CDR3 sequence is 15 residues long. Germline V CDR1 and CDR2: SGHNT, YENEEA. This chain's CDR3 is CASSSLAGGPGEQYF. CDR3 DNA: TGTGCCAGCAGCTCCCTAGCGGGAGGGCCGGGTGAGCAGTACTTC.

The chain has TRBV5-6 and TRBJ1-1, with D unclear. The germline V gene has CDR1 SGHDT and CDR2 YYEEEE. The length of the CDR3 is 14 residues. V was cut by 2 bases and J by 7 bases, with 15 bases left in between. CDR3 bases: TGTGCCAGCAGCTTTTGGGGAGCCGCAAGTGAAGCTTTCTTT. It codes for CASSFWGAASEAFF. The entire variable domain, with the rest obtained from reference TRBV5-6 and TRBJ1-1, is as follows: DAGVTQSPTHLIKTRGQQVTLRCSPKSGHDTVSWYQQALGQGPQFIFQYYEEEERQRGNFPDRFSGHQFPNYSSELNVNALLLGDSALYLCASSFWGAASEAFFGQGTRLTVV.

The chain's CDR3 is CASSLVLGRGNQPQHF. CDR3 DNA sequence: TGTGCCAGCAGTTTAGTGCTGGGTCGGGGCAATCAGCCCCAGCATTTT. The chain couples TRBV28 to TRBJ1-5; D is ambiguous. The V and J ends lost 2 bases and 2 bases respectively, with 13 bases between them. CDR3 length: 16 residues. The germline V gene has CDR1 MDHEN and CDR2 SYDVKM.

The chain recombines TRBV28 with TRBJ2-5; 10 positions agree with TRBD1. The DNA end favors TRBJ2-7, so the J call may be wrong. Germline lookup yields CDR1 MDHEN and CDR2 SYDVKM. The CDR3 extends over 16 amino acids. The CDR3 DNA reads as TGTGCCAGCAGCGACCCGGGACAGGGGCTCCCCCACGAGCAGTACTTC. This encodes CASSDPGQGLPHEQYF.

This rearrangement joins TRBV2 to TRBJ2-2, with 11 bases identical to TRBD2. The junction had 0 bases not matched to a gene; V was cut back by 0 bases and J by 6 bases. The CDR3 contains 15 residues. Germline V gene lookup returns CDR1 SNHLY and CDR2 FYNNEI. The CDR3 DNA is TGTGCCAGCAGTGAAGCTAGCGGGAGGGCCGGGGAGCTGTTTTTT. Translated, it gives CASSEASGRAGELFF.

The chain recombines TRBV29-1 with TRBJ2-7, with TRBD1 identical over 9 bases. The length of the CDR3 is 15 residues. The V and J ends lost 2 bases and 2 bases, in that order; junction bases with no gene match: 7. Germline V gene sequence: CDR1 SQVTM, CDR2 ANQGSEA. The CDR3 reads CSVECGTGKAYEQYF. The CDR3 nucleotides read TGCAGCGTTGAATGCGGGACAGGGAAGGCCTACGAGCAGTACTTC.

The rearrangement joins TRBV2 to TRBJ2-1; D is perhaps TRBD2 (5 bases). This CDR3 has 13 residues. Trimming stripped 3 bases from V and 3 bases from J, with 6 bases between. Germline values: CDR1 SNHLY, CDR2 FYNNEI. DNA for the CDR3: TGTGCCAGCAGTGAGGGAGACTACAATGAGCAGTTCTTC. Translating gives CASSEGDYNEQFF.

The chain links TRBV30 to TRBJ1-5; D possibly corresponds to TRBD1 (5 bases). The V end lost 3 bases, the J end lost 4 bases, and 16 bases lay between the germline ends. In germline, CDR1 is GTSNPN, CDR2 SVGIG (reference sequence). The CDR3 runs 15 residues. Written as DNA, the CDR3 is TGTGCCTGGAGCGGGGGAGGACAAGGTAATCAGCCCCAGCATTTT. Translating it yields CAWSGGGQGNQPQHF.

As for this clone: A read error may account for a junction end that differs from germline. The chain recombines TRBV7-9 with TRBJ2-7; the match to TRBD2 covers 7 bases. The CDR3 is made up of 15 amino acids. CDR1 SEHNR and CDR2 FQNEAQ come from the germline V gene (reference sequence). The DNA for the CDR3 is TGTGTCAGCAGCCCCTGGGGCGGGAGTTTAGGCGAGCAGTACTTC. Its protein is CVSSPWGGSLGEQYF.

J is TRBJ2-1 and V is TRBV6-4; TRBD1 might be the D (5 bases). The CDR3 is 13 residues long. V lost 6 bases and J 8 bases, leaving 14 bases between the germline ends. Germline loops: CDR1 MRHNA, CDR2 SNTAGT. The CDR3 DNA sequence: TGTGCCAGCAGGGGGCTGGGGATCGATGAGCAGTTCTTC. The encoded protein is CASRGLGIDEQFF.

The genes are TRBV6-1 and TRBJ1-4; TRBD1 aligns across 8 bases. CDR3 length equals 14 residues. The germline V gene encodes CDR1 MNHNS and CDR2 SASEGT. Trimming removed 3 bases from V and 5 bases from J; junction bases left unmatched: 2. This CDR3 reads CASSEGQENEKLFF. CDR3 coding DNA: TGTGCCAGCAGTGAGGGACAGGAAAATGAAAAACTGTTTTTT.

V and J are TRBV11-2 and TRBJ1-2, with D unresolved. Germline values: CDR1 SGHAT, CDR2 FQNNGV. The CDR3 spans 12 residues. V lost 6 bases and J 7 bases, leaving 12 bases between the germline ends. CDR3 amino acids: CASSILLGGYTF. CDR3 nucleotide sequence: TGTGCCAGCAGTATCCTACTTGGTGGCTACACCTTC. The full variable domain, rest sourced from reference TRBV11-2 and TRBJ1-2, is EAGVAQSPRYKIIEKRQSVAFWCNPISGHATLYWYQQILGQGPKLLIQFQNNGVVDDSQLPKDRFSAERLKGVDSTLKIQPAKLEDSAVYLCASSILLGGYTFGSGTRLTVV.

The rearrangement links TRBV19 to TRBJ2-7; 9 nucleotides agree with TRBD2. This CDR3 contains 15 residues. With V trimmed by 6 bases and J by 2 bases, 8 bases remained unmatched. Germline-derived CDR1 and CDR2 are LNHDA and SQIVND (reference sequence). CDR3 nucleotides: TGTGCCAGTAGGACGGGACTAGCTGAAACCTACGAGCAGTACTTC. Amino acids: CASRTGLAETYEQYF.

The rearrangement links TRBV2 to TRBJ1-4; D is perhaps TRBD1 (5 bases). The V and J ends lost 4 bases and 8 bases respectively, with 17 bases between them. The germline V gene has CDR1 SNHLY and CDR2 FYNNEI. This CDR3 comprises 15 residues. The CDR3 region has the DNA TGTGCCAGCAGTGTGGGGGGAGGGGCCCACGAAAAACTGTTTTTT. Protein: CASSVGGGAHEKLFF.

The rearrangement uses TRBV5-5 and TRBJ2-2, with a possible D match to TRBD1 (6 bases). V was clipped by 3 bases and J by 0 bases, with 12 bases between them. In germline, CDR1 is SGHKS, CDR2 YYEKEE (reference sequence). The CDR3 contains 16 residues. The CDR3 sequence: CASSSLTGTNTGELFF. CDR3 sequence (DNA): TGTGCCAGCAGCTCACTGACAGGAACGAACACCGGGGAGCTGTTTTTT.

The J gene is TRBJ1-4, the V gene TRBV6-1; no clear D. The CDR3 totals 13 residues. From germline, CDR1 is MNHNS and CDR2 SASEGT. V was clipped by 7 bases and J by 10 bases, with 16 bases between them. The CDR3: CASKRSAEAKLFF. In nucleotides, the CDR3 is TGTGCCAGCAAGAGGTCCGCGGAGGCAAAACTGTTTTTT.

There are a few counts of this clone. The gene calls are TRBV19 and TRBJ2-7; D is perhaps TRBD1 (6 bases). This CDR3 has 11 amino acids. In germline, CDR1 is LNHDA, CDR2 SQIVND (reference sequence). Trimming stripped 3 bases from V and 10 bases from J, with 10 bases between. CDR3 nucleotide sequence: TGTGCCAGTAGTATCATGGGACAACAGTACTTC. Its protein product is CASSIMGQQYF.

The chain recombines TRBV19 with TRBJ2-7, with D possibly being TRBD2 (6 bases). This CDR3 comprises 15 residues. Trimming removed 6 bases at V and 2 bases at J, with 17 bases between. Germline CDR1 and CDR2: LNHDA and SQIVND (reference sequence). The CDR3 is CASSHRRDRAYEQYF. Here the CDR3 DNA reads TGTGCCAGTAGCCATCGGAGGGATAGGGCCTACGAGCAGTACTTC.

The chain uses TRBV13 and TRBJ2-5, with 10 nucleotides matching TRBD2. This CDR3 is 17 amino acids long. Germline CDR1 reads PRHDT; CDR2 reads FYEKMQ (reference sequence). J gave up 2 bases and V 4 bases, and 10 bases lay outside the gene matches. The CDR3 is CASSSPHGTSEQETQYF. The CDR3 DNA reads TGTGCCAGCAGCTCTCCCCACGGGACTAGCGAACAAGAGACCCAGTACTTC.

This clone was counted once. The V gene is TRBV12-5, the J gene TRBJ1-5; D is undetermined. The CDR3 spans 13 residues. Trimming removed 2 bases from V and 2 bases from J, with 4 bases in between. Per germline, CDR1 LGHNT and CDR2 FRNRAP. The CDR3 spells CASGLTGNQPQHF. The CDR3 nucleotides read TGTGCTAGTGGTTTGACGGGCAATCAGCCCCAGCATTTT.

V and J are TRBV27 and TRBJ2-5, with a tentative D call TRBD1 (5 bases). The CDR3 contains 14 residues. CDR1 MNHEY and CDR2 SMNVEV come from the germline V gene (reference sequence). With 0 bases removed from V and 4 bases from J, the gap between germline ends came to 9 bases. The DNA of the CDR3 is TGTGCCAGCAGTTTATCTCCCAGGGCAGAGACCCAGTACTTC. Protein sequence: CASSLSPRAETQYF.

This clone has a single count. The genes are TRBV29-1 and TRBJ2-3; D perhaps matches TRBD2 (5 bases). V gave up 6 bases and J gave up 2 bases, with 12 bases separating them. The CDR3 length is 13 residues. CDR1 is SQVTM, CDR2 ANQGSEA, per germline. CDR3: CSVVGGFTDTQYF. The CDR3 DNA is TGCAGCGTAGTGGGCGGGTTCACAGATACGCAGTATTTT.

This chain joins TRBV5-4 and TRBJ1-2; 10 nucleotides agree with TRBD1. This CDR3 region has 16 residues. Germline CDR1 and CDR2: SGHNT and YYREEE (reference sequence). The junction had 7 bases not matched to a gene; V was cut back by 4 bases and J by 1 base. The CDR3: CASSPGTGANNYGYTF. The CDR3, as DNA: TGTGCCAGCAGCCCAGGGACAGGGGCTAATAACTATGGCTACACCTTC.

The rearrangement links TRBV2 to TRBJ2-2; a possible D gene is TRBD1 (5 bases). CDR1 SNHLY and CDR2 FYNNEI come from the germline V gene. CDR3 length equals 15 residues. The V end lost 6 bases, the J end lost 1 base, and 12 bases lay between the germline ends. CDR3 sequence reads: CASRATGQNTGELFF. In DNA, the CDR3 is TGTGCCAGCAGAGCCACTGGACAGAACACCGGGGAGCTGTTTTTT. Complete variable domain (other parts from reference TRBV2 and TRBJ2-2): EPEVTQTPSHQVTQMGQEVILRCVPISNHLYFYWYRQILGQKVEFLVSFYNNEISEKSEIFDDQFSVERPDGSNFTLKIRSTKLEDSAMYFCASRATGQNTGELFFGEGSRLTVL.